The 21 T cell receptor beta chains below were found in one sample sequenced in a study of metastatic and nonmetastatic thyroid tumors (dated by TCRdb to the early 2020s). No patient had received any treatment before thyroid surgery. Library generation was performed with PCR. The instrument given in TCRdb is Illumina HiSeq 4000. Through fastp at Q25 and MiXCR, TCRdb rebuilt clones from the public reads, retaining in-frame beta chains. The sample includes fewer than 35,000 clones, with 15% to 20% observed a single time. Clones ranked in the top ten supply about an eighth of the sample. The sample comprised blood. The source of these receptors is a male donor with papillary thyroid cancer or a benign thyroid nodule (not recorded which). Some clones in this sample may be carry-over from other donors' samples.

This clone was seen many times. The rearrangement joins TRBV5-6 to TRBJ2-3, with D possibly matching TRBD2 (6 bases). Germline lookup yields CDR1 SGHDT and CDR2 YYEEEE. V was clipped by 3 bases and J by 4 bases, with 15 bases between them. The CDR3 consists of 15 residues. CDR3 region: CASSWSGVVPDTQYF. The CDR3 coding sequence is TGTGCCAGCAGCTGGTCGGGAGTAGTGCCAGATACGCAGTATTTT.

Note on this clone: At one boundary the junction diverges from the germline segment, which might be a read error. This rearrangement joins TRBV10-2 to TRBJ2-7; 9 positions agree with TRBD1. CDR1 WSHSY and CDR2 SAAADI come from the germline V gene. The CDR3 runs 14 residues. CDR3 in DNA: TGCGCCACCAGTGACGCGACAGGGGGCTACGAGCAGTACTTC. This codes for CATSDATGGYEQYF.

Ten or more counts support this clone. Different DNA sequences within this sample yield the same CDR3. V is TRBV20-1 and J is TRBJ2-7; 7 bases fit TRBD2. With 5 bases clipped from V and 1 base from J, the junction kept 5 bases outside the gene matches. Germline loops: CDR1 DFQATT, CDR2 SNEGSKA (reference sequence). This CDR3 is 13 amino acids long. CDR3 DNA: TGCAGTGCTCCCAGGACTAGGTCCTACGAGCAGTACTTC. Translation gives CSAPRTRSYEQYF.

This clone was counted ten times or more. The chain carries TRBV10-3 and TRBJ1-5; 7 bases map to TRBD1. The junction had 2 bases not matched to a gene; V was cut back by 4 bases and J by 5 bases. In germline, CDR1 is ENHRY, CDR2 SYGVKD. This CDR3 has 13 amino acids. The CDR3 here is CAISGRGDQPQHF. CDR3 coding DNA: TGTGCCATCAGTGGCAGGGGGGATCAGCCCCAGCATTTT.

This clone qualifies as medium-sized. This rearrangement joins TRBV6-2 or TRBV6-3 to TRBJ1-2; D not resolved. CDR1 MNHEY and CDR2 SVGEGT come from the germline V gene. The CDR3 sequence is 15 residues long. Trimming cost V 2 bases and J 4 bases, with 14 bases left between them. Written as DNA, the CDR3 is TGTGCCAGCAGTTACCCCGCCGAAAATCCCTATGGCTACACCTTC. The encoded protein is CASSYPAENPYGYTF.

In regard to this clone: Mismatch with germline at one junction end may stem from a read error. The chain combines TRBV6-6 with TRBJ2-3; TRBD2 aligns across 9 bases. The CDR3 has 17 amino acids. CDR1 MNHNY and CDR2 SVGAGI come from the germline V gene (reference sequence). CDR3 in DNA: TGTGCCAGCAGAGTGGGCGGGGGGGTAATTAGCACAGATGCGCAGTATTTT. It translates to CASRVGGGVISTDAQYF.

This clone was observed at least ten times. CDR3 in DNA: TGTGCCAGCAGCTCCGGACAGGGGGCTACTGAGCAGTTCTTC. It yields the protein CASSSGQGATEQFF. V is TRBV5-6 and J is TRBJ2-1, with 11 bases that match TRBD1. CDR1 and CDR2 (germline): SGHDT, YYEEEE. The CDR3 loop spans 14 amino acids. The V gene end was trimmed by 3 bases and the J gene end by 9 bases; junction bases not matched to a gene: 5.

This clone ranks as medium-sized. The V gene is TRBV12-3 or TRBV12-4, the J gene TRBJ1-2, with 7 bases lining up with TRBD1. The CDR3 is made up of 14 amino acids. Trimming took 3 bases from V and 3 from J; bases not matched to a gene: 4. The CDR3 reads CASSFTGAHYGYTF. Here the CDR3 DNA reads TGTGCCAGCAGTTTTACAGGGGCCCACTATGGCTACACCTTC.

Concerning this clone: Additional DNA sequences in this sample encode the identical CDR3. The chain uses TRBV5-1 and TRBJ1-5; D perhaps matches TRBD1 (6 bases). In germline, CDR1 is SGHRS, CDR2 YFSETQ. The CDR3 has 15 residues. Trimming cost V 6 bases and J 4 bases, with 17 bases left between them. In nucleotides, the CDR3 is TGCGCCAGCATTCCGGGGCAGGGGCCGAATCAGCCCCAGCATTTT. Its translation: CASIPGQGPNQPQHF. The complete variable domain, with remaining parts taken from reference TRBV5-1 and TRBJ1-5, reads KAGVTQTPRYLIKTRGQQVTLSCSPISGHRSVSWYQQTPGQGLQFLFEYFSETQRNKGNFPGRFSGRQFSNSRSEMNVSTLELGDSALYLCASIPGQGPNQPQHFGDGTRLSIL.

At least ten counts were recorded for this clone. The V call is TRBV10-3, the J call TRBJ2-1; 8 bases match TRBD1. V gave up 0 bases and J gave up 4 bases; unmatched junction bases: 2. The CDR3 runs to 15 residues. Germline V gene data show CDR1 as ENHRY and CDR2 as SYGVKD. CDR3 loop: CAISESGTGYNEQFF. CDR3 bases: TGTGCCATCAGTGAGTCGGGGACAGGTTACAATGAGCAGTTCTTC.

At least ten counts were recorded for this clone. The chain links TRBV2 to TRBJ1-3, with D tentatively TRBD1 (6 bases). Per germline, CDR1 SNHLY and CDR2 FYNNEI. This CDR3 comprises 14 residues. The V end lost 7 bases, the J end lost 1 base, and 11 bases lay between the germline ends. The CDR3 loop reads CASTKDSSGNTIYF. The CDR3 bases are TGTGCCAGCACGAAGGACAGTTCTGGAAACACCATATATTTT.

This clone was counted many times. This chain links TRBV28 with TRBJ1-4, with TRBD1 identical over 11 bases. V lost 2 bases and J lost 0; bases outside the gene matches: 2. The germline V gene has CDR1 MDHEN and CDR2 SYDVKM. The CDR3 is 17 amino acids. The CDR3 sequence is CASSLRGQGATNEKLFF. CDR3 in DNA: TGTGCCAGCAGTTTAAGGGGACAGGGGGCAACTAATGAAAAACTGTTTTTT.

Concerning this clone itself: A read error may produce the germline difference seen at one junction end. The chain has TRBV28 and TRBJ1-1; D call uncertain. The CDR3 is made up of 12 amino acids. CDR1 MDHEN and CDR2 SYDVKM come from the germline V gene. In nucleotides, the CDR3 is TGTGCCAGCAGTGCCTCCCACACTGAGGCTTTATTT. Amino acid sequence: CASSASHTEALF.

This clone is a singleton in its sample. The chain couples TRBV11-2 to TRBJ2-2, with TRBD2 matching over 8 bases. V was pared by 8 bases and J by 11 bases, with 19 bases of the junction left unmatched. Germline lookup yields CDR1 SGHAT and CDR2 FQNNGV. CDR3 length equals 16 residues. The CDR3 reads CASGFRGGGPVGELFF. Written as DNA, the CDR3 is TGTGCCAGCGGATTCCGCGGCGGGGGGCCGGTCGGTGAGCTGTTTTTT.

Ten or more counts support this clone. This chain connects TRBV5-4 to TRBJ2-3, with 7 positions matching TRBD2. Germline trimming cut 0 bases from V and 2 bases from J; bases unmatched to any gene: 3. Germline lookup yields CDR1 SGHNT and CDR2 YYREEE (reference sequence). The CDR3 spans 15 residues. The CDR3 sequence: CASSLDRGVTDTQYF. The CDR3 DNA reads as TGTGCCAGCAGCTTGGATCGGGGGGTCACAGATACGCAGTATTTT. Together with reference TRBV5-4 and TRBJ2-3, the CDR3 gives the full variable domain: ETGVTQSPTHLIKTRGQQVTLRCSSQSGHNTVSWYQQALGQGPQFIFQYYREEENGRGNFPPRFSGLQFPNYSSELNVNALELDDSALYLCASSLDRGVTDTQYFGPGTRLTVL.

This clone was observed many times. The V call is TRBV12-3 or TRBV12-4, the J call TRBJ1-4, with D unresolved. Between the trimmed V and J ends, which lost 6 bases and 4 bases, there was a span of 12 bases. This CDR3 is built from 14 residues. The CDR3: CASREGLHNEKLFF. CDR3 coding DNA: TGTGCCAGCAGGGAGGGTCTCCATAATGAAAAACTGTTTTTT.

This clone was counted many times. This rearrangement joins TRBV30 to TRBJ2-1; no reliable D call. Germline V CDR1 and CDR2: GTSNPN, SVGIG (reference sequence). The CDR3 totals 14 residues. Trimming cost V 0 bases and J 0 bases, with 6 bases left between them. CDR3 loop: CAWSVHSSYNEQFF. The DNA of the CDR3 is TGTGCCTGGAGTGTACACAGCTCCTACAATGAGCAGTTCTTC.

This clone has at least ten counts. The V call is TRBV30, the J call TRBJ1-5, with a tentative D call TRBD1 (5 bases). Per the germline V gene, CDR1 is GTSNPN and CDR2 is SVGIG (reference sequence). V was pared by 2 bases and J by 6 bases, with 20 bases between. CDR3 length: 16 residues. The CDR3 sequence: CAWSLQGRSPGQPQHF. DNA for the CDR3: TGTGCCTGGAGTCTTCAGGGCAGGTCCCCTGGTCAGCCCCAGCATTTT.

This clone was observed at least ten times. The chain combines TRBV20-1 with TRBJ2-3, with 7 bases lining up with TRBD2. J was trimmed by 2 bases and V by 0 bases; bases with no gene match: 8. In germline, CDR1 is DFQATT, CDR2 SNEGSKA (reference sequence). This CDR3 has 16 residues. CDR3 residues: CSARDPGLPITDTQYF. The CDR3 DNA reads TGCAGTGCTAGAGATCCGGGACTACCTATCACAGATACGCAGTATTTT.

Within the sample, this clone is medium-sized. The rearrangement links TRBV27 to TRBJ2-7; D may be TRBD1 (5 bases). The CDR3 runs to 14 residues. Germline V gene lookup returns CDR1 MNHEY and CDR2 SMNVEV (reference sequence). V lost 8 bases, J lost 1 base, and 15 bases lay in between. The CDR3 reads CASWGQESSYEQYF. The CDR3 DNA follows: TGTGCCAGCTGGGGCCAGGAGAGTTCCTACGAGCAGTACTTC.

The table lists this clone with many counts. This CDR3 reads CASGDRVRSNQPQHF. The CDR3 DNA follows: TGTGCCAGCGGGGACAGGGTAAGGAGCAATCAGCCCCAGCATTTT. The chain couples TRBV2 to TRBJ1-5; 9 bases are a match to TRBD1. CDR1 and CDR2 (germline): SNHLY, FYNNEI. This CDR3 has 15 amino acids. With V trimmed by 8 bases and J by 1 base, 6 bases remained unmatched.